This T cell receptor (beta chain) was profiled in a study of blood T cell repertoires in COVID-19. Data came from immunoSEQ multiplex PCR; TCRdb stores just in-frame clones and leaves some out. This sample carries roughly 84,000 clones, approximately 75% of them seen once, and the ten largest clones take 3.5% to 4.5%. The V segment lost 4 bases and the J segment 7 bases; nucleotides outside the gene matches: 11. Per the germline V gene, CDR1 is LGHNA and CDR2 is YSLEER. CDR3 length: 15 residues. This chain uses TRBV4-3 with TRBJ1-2; 8 bases match TRBD1. The receptor was isolated from a woman in her fifties or sixties with acute or convalescent COVID-19. The sample consisted of peripheral blood. CDR3 region: CASSRSGGTTGGYTF. The CDR3 DNA reads TGCGCCAGCAGCCGGTCAGGGGGCACAACCGGTGGCTACACCTTC.